The 30 T cell receptor beta chains below come from one sample, sequenced in a study of blood T cell repertoires in COVID-19. Measured with immunoSEQ multiplex PCR; TCRdb has only the in-frame clones, and not every one. The table lists 250,000 to 350,000 clones, around 88% of them singletons. Material: peripheral blood. The receptors shown here come from a woman under 40 who had recovered from COVID-19.

The V and J genes are TRBV7-2 and TRBJ2-1; 13 bases agree with TRBD2. The junction had 9 bases not matched to a gene; V was cut back by 4 bases and J by 9 bases. The length of the CDR3 is 16 residues. CDR1 is SGHTA and CDR2 is FQGNSA in the germline V gene. This CDR3 reads CASSSTSGGAFGEQFF. As DNA, the CDR3 is TGTGCCAGCAGCTCAACTAGCGGGGGGGCTTTTGGTGAGCAGTTCTTC. The whole variable domain, remainder taken from reference TRBV7-2 and TRBJ2-1, is GAGVSQSPSNKVTEKGKDVELRCDPISGHTALYWYRQSLGQGLEFLIYFQGNSAPDKSGLPSDRFSAERTGGSVSTLTIQRTQQEDSAVYLCASSSTSGGAFGEQFFGPGTRLTVL.

The chain links TRBV28 to TRBJ2-7; 7 positions agree with TRBD1. Trimming cost V 7 bases and J 3 bases; bases outside gene matches: 9. The length of the CDR3 is 14 residues. Germline CDR1 and CDR2: MDHEN and SYDVKM. This chain's CDR3 is CASKTQGSVYEQYF. The DNA for the CDR3 is TGTGCCAGCAAAACACAGGGGTCCGTCTACGAGCAGTACTTC. The full variable domain, in which reference TRBV28 and TRBJ2-7 provide the parts outside the CDR3, is DVKVTQSSRYLVKRTGEKVFLECVQDMDHENMFWYRQDPGLGLRLIYFSYDVKMKEKGDIPEGYSVSREKKERFSLILESASTNQTSMYLCASKTQGSVYEQYFGPGTRLTVT.

V usage is TRBV5-1 and J usage is TRBJ2-1; 14 positions agree with TRBD2. The CDR3 spans 15 residues. V lost 6 bases to trimming and J lost 5 bases; unmatched junction nucleotides: 4. CDR1 is SGHRS and CDR2 is YFSETQ in the germline V gene. Here the CDR3 DNA reads TGCGCCAGCATCCCGACTAGCGGGGGGGACAATGAGCAGTTCTTC. Translated, it gives CASIPTSGGDNEQFF.

This chain joins TRBV7-3 and TRBJ1-2; 11 nucleotides match TRBD1. CDR1 and CDR2 (germline): SGHTA, FQGTGA. The CDR3 spans 16 residues. The V gene end was trimmed by 5 bases and the J gene end by 2 bases; junction bases not matched to a gene: 7. The CDR3 coding sequence is TGTGCCAGCAGCGCCGGACAGGGGGCTCTCAACTATGGCTACACCTTC. As protein: CASSAGQGALNYGYTF.

The chain is built from TRBV7-2 and TRBJ2-7; 7 bases are shared with TRBD1. Germline V CDR1 and CDR2: SGHTA, FQGNSA. V trimming: 5 bases; J trimming: 2 bases; junction bases outside the gene matches: 9. The CDR3 totals 15 residues. The CDR3 DNA reads as TGTGCCAGCAGCCAGAGCCGGGACAGAACCTACGAGCAGTACTTC. Translating it yields CASSQSRDRTYEQYF.

This chain uses TRBV5-1 with TRBJ1-1, with 9 bases identical to TRBD1. The germline V gene encodes CDR1 SGHRS and CDR2 YFSETQ. The ends lost 2 bases at V and 5 bases at J; junction bases unmatched: 13. The CDR3 is made up of 17 amino acids. This CDR3 is CASSLEGQGGRRTEAFF. CDR3 bases: TGCGCCAGCAGCTTAGAGGGACAGGGAGGTAGGAGAACTGAAGCTTTCTTT.

The CDR3 sequence is CASTPSGVTDTQYF. The CDR3 bases are TGTGCCAGCACTCCATCGGGGGTCACAGATACGCAGTATTTT. The chain has TRBV28 and TRBJ2-3; D might be TRBD2 (6 bases). The length of the CDR3 is 14 residues. Germline V gene data show CDR1 as MDHEN and CDR2 as SYDVKM. With 7 bases removed from V and 2 bases from J, the gap between germline ends came to 13 bases.

The table lists this clone with a count of one. The V call is TRBV6-2 or TRBV6-3, the J call TRBJ2-7; weak D call: TRBD2 (5 bases). V lost 1 base and J lost 2, with 9 bases in between. The CDR3 consists of 14 residues. Looked up from germline, CDR1 is MNHEY and CDR2 is SVGEGT. The CDR3 nucleotides read TGTGCCAGCAGTTACTACGGGGATACCTACGAGCAGTACTTC. Its translation: CASSYYGDTYEQYF.

This clone occurred once. V and J are TRBV6-5 and TRBJ2-1; D may be TRBD2 (6 bases). CDR1 MNHEY and CDR2 SVGAGI come from the germline V gene. This CDR3 has 15 residues. Trimming cost V 2 bases and J 4 bases, with 12 bases left between them. CDR3 nucleotides: TGTGCCAGCAGTTACGGGCGGGGAGATTACAATGAGCAGTTCTTC. This gives the protein CASSYGRGDYNEQFF.

The sample holds one count of this clone. This sequence joins TRBV30 and TRBJ1-4, with 10 bases matching TRBD1. The CDR3 has 14 amino acids. V lost 8 bases, J lost 8 bases, and 11 bases stayed unmatched. The germline gives CDR1 GTSNPN, CDR2 SVGIG (reference sequence). CDR3 protein: CAGDRDRGYEKLFF. DNA for the CDR3: TGTGCCGGGGACCGGGACAGGGGATACGAAAAACTGTTTTTT.

This chain links TRBV19 with TRBJ1-1, with D perhaps TRBD1 (5 bases). Germline V lookup: CDR1 LNHDA, CDR2 SQIVND (reference sequence). The CDR3 contains 14 residues. Between the trimmed V and J ends, which lost 3 bases and 3 bases, there was a span of 11 bases. DNA for the CDR3: TGTGCCAGTAGTATCAAGGGGCGCGACACTGAAGCTTTCTTT. The encoded protein is CASSIKGRDTEAFF.

Written as DNA, the CDR3 is TGTGCCCTCTCCGGGGGGGCCGCCGGGGAGCTGTTTTTT. Amino acids: CALSGGAAGELFF. The gene calls are TRBV2 and TRBJ2-2, with 8 bases that match TRBD2. After removal of 11 bases from V and 6 bases from J, the junction contained 8 bases not matched to a gene. In germline, CDR1 is SNHLY, CDR2 FYNNEI. The CDR3 covers 13 residues. Based on the CDR3 plus reference TRBV2 and TRBJ2-2, the full variable domain is EPEVTQTPSHQVTQMGQEVILRCVPISNHLYFYWYRQILGQKVEFLVSFYNNEISEKSEIFDDQFSVERPDGSNFTLKIRSTKLEDSAMYFCALSGGAAGELFFGEGSRLTVL.

The chain has TRBV28 and TRBJ2-7, with 7 bases that match TRBD2. This CDR3 is 14 amino acids long. J gave up 6 bases and V 8 bases, and 13 bases lay outside the gene matches. Germline V lookup: CDR1 MDHEN, CDR2 SYDVKM. CDR3 in DNA: TGTGCCAGCCGATCGAGCGGGACCCTTGGCGAGCAGTACTTC. Protein: CASRSSGTLGEQYF.

A note on this clone: Other nucleotide sequences in the sample specify the same CDR3. V is TRBV7-3 and J is TRBJ2-7, with a possible D match to TRBD1 (5 bases). CDR3 length equals 13 residues. Trimming pared 2 bases from V and 6 bases from J, leaving 11 bases between. Germline V gene sequence: CDR1 SGHTA, CDR2 FQGTGA. Here the CDR3 DNA reads TGTGCCAGCAGCTTAGGTCAGGGCCTCGAGCAGTACTTC. Translation: CASSLGQGLEQYF.

The chain couples TRBV5-4 to TRBJ2-2, with TRBD2 identical over 11 bases. Germline lookup yields CDR1 SGHNT and CDR2 YYREEE (reference sequence). The CDR3 is 17 amino acids. V gave up 1 base and J gave up 5 bases; unmatched junction bases: 7. For the CDR3, the DNA is TGTGCCAGCAGCTTGCTGTTAGCGGGGGGGCGGACCGGGGAGCTGTTTTTT. Its protein product is CASSLLLAGGRTGELFF.

The chain is built from TRBV27 and TRBJ1-6; 10 positions agree with TRBD1. The V gene end was trimmed by 2 bases and the J gene end by 2 bases; junction bases not matched to a gene: 6. Germline V gene sequence: CDR1 MNHEY, CDR2 SMNVEV (reference sequence). This CDR3 region has 18 residues. The CDR3 spells CASSLVGQGFPYNSPLHF. As DNA, the CDR3 is TGTGCCAGCAGTTTAGTGGGACAGGGGTTTCCCTATAATTCACCCCTCCACTTT.

This clone was seen just once. V usage is TRBV5-1 and J usage is TRBJ2-3; 7 bases agree with TRBD1. V lost 4 bases to trimming and J lost 0 bases; unmatched junction nucleotides: 5. Germline V lookup: CDR1 SGHRS, CDR2 YFSETQ. This CDR3 is built from 15 residues. The CDR3 nucleotides are TGCGCCAGCAGCCCAAGACAGGGAAGCACAGATACGCAGTATTTT. The encoded protein is CASSPRQGSTDTQYF.

J is TRBJ1-1 and V is TRBV7-9; D ambiguous. The CDR3 has 13 residues. Per the germline V gene, CDR1 is SEHNR and CDR2 is FQNEAQ (reference sequence). The V gene lost 6 bases and the J gene lost 1 base, with 9 bases spanning the gap. CDR3 protein: CASSPVSNTEAFF. In DNA, the CDR3 is TGTGCCAGCAGTCCGGTCTCGAACACTGAAGCTTTCTTT. Using reference TRBV7-9 and TRBJ1-1 for the parts outside the CDR3, the full variable domain is DTGVSQNPRHKITKRGQNVTFRCDPISEHNRLYWYRQTLGQGPEFLTYFQNEAQLEKSRLLSDRFSAERPKGSFSTLEIQRTEQGDSAMYLCASSPVSNTEAFFGQGTRLTVV.

This rearrangement joins TRBV5-1 to TRBJ2-7; 8 bases agree with TRBD1. There are 17 residues in the CDR3. The ends lost 0 bases at V and 2 bases at J; junction bases unmatched: 10. Looked up from germline, CDR1 is SGHRS and CDR2 is YFSETQ. CDR3 protein: CASSLASRDRIPYEQYF. The CDR3 DNA reads as TGCGCCAGCAGCTTGGCGTCACGGGACAGGATTCCCTACGAGCAGTACTTC.

This clone was counted a single time. An end of the junction differs from the germline gene, which may be a read error. This rearrangement joins TRBV5-1 to TRBJ1-1; tentative D call: TRBD1 (6 bases). The CDR3 sequence is 16 residues long. Germline V gene lookup returns CDR1 SGHRS and CDR2 YFSETQ. The chain's CDR3 is CASSSGPGGPNTEAFF. The CDR3 DNA sequence: TGTGCCAGCAGCTCCGGACCCGGGGGGCCGAACACTGAAGCTTTCTTT.

This clone was picked up a small number of times. The V and J genes are TRBV28 and TRBJ1-3; no clear D gene. The CDR3 spans 13 residues. Trimming left V 6 bases short and J 6 bases short, with 12 bases between. Germline values: CDR1 MDHEN, CDR2 SYDVKM. The CDR3 loop reads CASRERATNTIYF. The CDR3 DNA follows: TGTGCCAGCAGGGAGAGGGCAACAAACACCATATATTTT.

The CDR3, as DNA: TGTGCCAGCTCACCAATAGCGGGGTCAAACGAGCAGTTCTTC. Its translation is CASSPIAGSNEQFF. V gene TRBV18 combines with J gene TRBJ2-1; 8 bases map to TRBD2. CDR3 length: 14 residues. The germline V gene encodes CDR1 KGHSH and CDR2 LQKENI. The junction had 7 bases not matched to a gene; V was cut back by 2 bases and J by 10 bases.

The chain is built from TRBV30 and TRBJ1-6; D is possibly TRBD1 (5 bases). Germline CDR1 is GTSNPN and CDR2 is SVGIG (reference sequence). Between the trimmed V and J ends, which lost 5 bases and 8 bases, there was a span of 16 bases. The CDR3 is made up of 14 amino acids. CDR3 residues: CAWGPGSAYSPLHF. In DNA form, the CDR3 reads TGTGCCTGGGGACCAGGGTCGGCCTATTCACCCCTCCACTTT. The full variable domain, its missing parts supplied by reference TRBV30 and TRBJ1-6, is SQTIHQWPATLVQPVGSPLSLECTVEGTSNPNLYWYRQAAGRGLQLLFYSVGIGQISSEVPQNLSASRPQDRQFILSSKKLLLSDSGFYLCAWGPGSAYSPLHFGNGTRLTVT.

V usage is TRBV7-2 and J usage is TRBJ1-2; 7 nucleotides align to TRBD1. Germline lookup yields CDR1 SGHTA and CDR2 FQGNSA. The CDR3 runs 13 residues. V shed 5 bases and J 7 bases; nucleotides not matched to a gene: 7. In DNA form, the CDR3 reads TGTGCCAGCAGCGGACGACAGGGCGGTGGCTACACCTTC. This encodes CASSGRQGGGYTF. Based on the CDR3 plus reference TRBV7-2 and TRBJ1-2, the full variable domain is GAGVSQSPSNKVTEKGKDVELRCDPISGHTALYWYRQSLGQGLEFLIYFQGNSAPDKSGLPSDRFSAERTGGSVSTLTIQRTQQEDSAVYLCASSGRQGGGYTFGSGTRLTVV.

This sequence joins TRBV2 and TRBJ2-5; the match to TRBD1 covers 9 bases. V lost 4 bases to trimming and J lost 7 bases; unmatched junction nucleotides: 10. CDR3 length: 15 amino acids. Germline CDR1 is SNHLY and CDR2 is FYNNEI. CDR3 residues: CASSAATGGEGTQYF. For the CDR3, the DNA is TGTGCCAGCAGTGCCGCGACAGGGGGTGAAGGGACCCAGTACTTC. Full variable domain (rest looked up from reference TRBV2 and TRBJ2-5): EPEVTQTPSHQVTQMGQEVILRCVPISNHLYFYWYRQILGQKVEFLVSFYNNEISEKSEIFDDQFSVERPDGSNFTLKIRSTKLEDSAMYFCASSAATGGEGTQYFGPGTRLLVL.

The V call is TRBV6-2 or TRBV6-3, the J call TRBJ2-1; 11 bases align to TRBD2. Germline V lookup: CDR1 MNHEY, CDR2 SVGEGT. This CDR3 region has 15 residues. The V segment lost 6 bases and the J segment 5 bases; nucleotides outside the gene matches: 6. In DNA, the CDR3 is TGTGCCAGCAGCGAAACTAGCGGGGGCAACAATGAGCAGTTCTTC. Encoded protein: CASSETSGGNNEQFF.

CDR3 protein: CASSLGQANTEAFF. The CDR3 DNA follows: TGTGCCAGCAGCTTAGGACAGGCCAACACTGAAGCTTTCTTT. The chain employs TRBV7-2 and TRBJ1-1; D may be TRBD1 (6 bases). Germline V CDR1 and CDR2: SGHTA, FQGNSA. Trimming took 1 base from V and 2 from J, leaving 8 bases between them. This CDR3 comprises 14 residues.

The chain links TRBV19 to TRBJ2-6, with a tentative D call TRBD1 (5 bases). Trimming pared 5 bases from V and 2 bases from J, leaving 16 bases between. CDR3 length equals 17 residues. Germline-derived CDR1 and CDR2 are LNHDA and SQIVND (reference sequence). CDR3 DNA sequence: TGTGCCAGTAGTCTCGACCAGCAGGGAACTGGGGCCAACGTCCTGACTTTC. Protein sequence: CASSLDQQGTGANVLTF.

The genes are TRBV2 and TRBJ1-3; D may be TRBD1 (6 bases). The length of the CDR3 is 17 residues. Per germline, CDR1 SNHLY and CDR2 FYNNEI. With 0 bases removed from V and 0 bases from J, the gap between germline ends came to 12 bases. The CDR3 sequence is CASSEAQGHFSGNTIYF. CDR3 DNA sequence: TGTGCCAGCAGTGAAGCACAGGGCCATTTCTCTGGAAACACCATATATTTT.

This clone was detected only once. The V and J genes are TRBV5-1 and TRBJ2-3; D is unresolved. This CDR3 contains 11 residues. CDR1 and CDR2 from the germline V gene are SGHRS and YFSETQ. V shed 6 bases and J shed 2 bases, with 4 bases lying between them. The CDR3 loop is CASIHTDTQYF. CDR3 nucleotides: TGCGCCAGCATCCACACAGATACGCAGTATTTT.